Below, one TCR beta chain is given with its context. The assay was immunoSEQ multiplex PCR, and TCRdb's table has in-frame clones only and misses some. The data contain over a thousand clones, roughly a quarter of them singletons. This record comes from a study of T cells in localized non-small cell lung cancer. V lost 4 bases and J 7 bases, leaving 17 bases between the germline ends. Germline CDR1 SGHRS, CDR2 YFSETQ. This CDR3 comprises 14 residues. The chain recombines TRBV5-1 with TRBJ1-1, with unresolved D. Material: lung tumor tissue, obtained before any cancer treatment. The clonotype was recovered from a man aged 40-75 years with stage I squamous cell lung carcinoma. The CDR3 loop is CASSPPQASGEAFF. The CDR3 DNA reads TGCGCCAGCAGCCCACCTCAAGCATCGGGTGAAGCTTTCTTT.